This TCR beta chain was sequenced for a study of T-cell reconstitution after alpha-beta-depleted transplantation in children. TCRbeta library construction was performed incorporating unique molecular identifiers. One entry per CDR3 protein results from TCRdb running MiXCR on the PCR reads. Of approximately 350,000 distinct CDR3 sequences in the sample, over 9% were seen once. A few counts support this clonotype. CDR1 KGHSH and CDR2 LQKENI come from the germline V gene. The CDR3 contains 13 residues. V dropped 6 bases and J dropped 3 bases, with 12 bases sitting between them. This receptor was identified in a human donor who donated a stem cell graft to a child with acute lymphoblastic leukemia. The sample consisted of PBMCs from the stem cell graft donor, taken from the stem cell graft. The gene calls are TRBV18 and TRBJ2-7; D is undetermined. The CDR3 DNA sequence: TGTGCCAGCTCGCCCAACGGTTACTACGAGCAGTACTTC. Protein sequence: CASSPNGYYEQYF.